These T cell receptor beta chains were read from a single sample in a study of shared clonotypes between healthy human individuals. The protocol was immunoSEQ multiplex PCR, while the TCRdb copy is restricted to in-frame clones and leaves out a portion. The sample has about half a million clones, less than 85% seen once. The sample comprised PBMCs. These receptors were collected from a woman in her 40s in good health. Some clones in this sample may be carry-over from other donors' samples. The CDR3 runs from the conserved cysteine through the conserved F or W. D genes are given only for firm matches. Clone size appears in some rows only: once, few, many, or a class for an expanded clone.

>TRBJ2-2|TRBV7-8|TRBD2|16|.
TGTGCCAGCAGTCCGCGGGAGGGCCTGAACACCGGGGAGCTGTTTTTT
CASSPREGLNTGELFF
>TRBJ1-5|TRBV7-2|.|13|once
TGTGCCAGCAGCTTAGACAGGCTCGGGCCCCAGCATTTT
CASSLDRLGPQHF
>TRBJ1-2|TRBV4-3|TRBD1|14|.
TGCGCCAGCAGCCATGGCGGACAGGGACATGGCTACACCTTC
CASSHGGQGHGYTF
>TRBJ2-7|TRBV19|.|15|.
TGTGCCAGTAGTAGCCCCGGGACGGAGACCTACGAGCAGTACTTC
CASSSPGTETYEQYF
>TRBJ1-1|TRBV2|TRBD1|14|.
TGTGCCAGCAGGGAGGAGGGGGCGTTCACTGAAGCTTTCTTT
CASREEGAFTEAFF
>TRBJ2-7|TRBV18|.|12|.
TGTGCCAGCTCACCAAGGCAGGGGAGGCAGTACTTC
CASSPRQGRQYF
>TRBJ2-1|TRBV19|TRBD1|17|.
TGTGCCAGTAGTTCGGATTCTCGACAGGGGGATAACAATGAGCAGTTCTTC
CASSSDSRQGDNNEQFF
>TRBJ2-2|TRBV9|TRBD2|16|once
TGTGCCAGCAGCGCCCTTAGCGGGAGGGCCCCCGGGGAGCTGTTTTTT
CASSALSGRAPGELFF
>TRBJ1-5|TRBV5-1|TRBD1|16|.
TGCGCCAGCAGCCGGGGACAGGGGGCCCTCGTCGGGCCCCAGCATTTT
CASSRGQGALVGPQHF
>TRBJ1-4|TRBV7-3|.|15|.
TGTGCCAGCAGCTTAAACGGGGGCGGAAATGAAAAACTGTTTTTT
CASSLNGGGNEKLFF
>TRBJ1-5|TRBV6-5|.|14|few
TGTGCCAGCAAGGACATTCATAGCAATCAGCCCCAGCATTTT
CASKDIHSNQPQHF
>TRBJ2-7|TRBV7-3|TRBD2|15|.
TGTGCCAGCAGTAGAGATGGGGGAGGGCGCTACGAGCAGTACTTC
CASSRDGGGRYEQYF
>TRBJ2-5|TRBV9|TRBD1|14|.
TGTGCCAGCAGCGTAGGACAGGGCCAAGAGACCCAGTACTTC
CASSVGQGQETQYF
>TRBJ2-3|TRBV12-2|.|18|few
TGTGCAAGTCGCTTAGTGCCTAGCGGGAGTCTGTTCACAGATACGCAGTATTTT
CASRLVPSGSLFTDTQYF
>TRBJ2-1|TRBV10-3|.|14|once
TGTGCCATCAGTGGGACAGAAAATTCCAATGAGCAGTTCTTC
CAISGTENSNEQFF
>TRBJ2-7|TRBV2|.|14|.
TGTGCCAGCAGTGGTAGTCCTCGATACTACGAGCAGTACTTC
CASSGSPRYYEQYF
>TRBJ2-7|TRBV7-8|TRBD1|14|.
TGTGCCAGCAGCTTAACTCGGGGGACAGGGGAGCAGTACTTC
CASSLTRGTGEQYF
>TRBJ1-1|TRBV29-1|.|13|.
TGCAGCGTTGTGAAAAAGCTGAACACTGAAGCTTTCTTT
CSVVKKLNTEAFF
>TRBJ1-1|TRBV7-9|.|12|.
TGTGCCAGCAGTATAGGGAACACTGAAGCTTTCTTT
CASSIGNTEAFF
>TRBJ1-1|TRBV21-1|.|21|.
TGTGCCAGCAGCAAAGAATTAAGAAAAGACAGGGGTACTTTTAGGGACACTGAAGCTTTCTTT
CASSKELRKDRGTFRDTEAFF